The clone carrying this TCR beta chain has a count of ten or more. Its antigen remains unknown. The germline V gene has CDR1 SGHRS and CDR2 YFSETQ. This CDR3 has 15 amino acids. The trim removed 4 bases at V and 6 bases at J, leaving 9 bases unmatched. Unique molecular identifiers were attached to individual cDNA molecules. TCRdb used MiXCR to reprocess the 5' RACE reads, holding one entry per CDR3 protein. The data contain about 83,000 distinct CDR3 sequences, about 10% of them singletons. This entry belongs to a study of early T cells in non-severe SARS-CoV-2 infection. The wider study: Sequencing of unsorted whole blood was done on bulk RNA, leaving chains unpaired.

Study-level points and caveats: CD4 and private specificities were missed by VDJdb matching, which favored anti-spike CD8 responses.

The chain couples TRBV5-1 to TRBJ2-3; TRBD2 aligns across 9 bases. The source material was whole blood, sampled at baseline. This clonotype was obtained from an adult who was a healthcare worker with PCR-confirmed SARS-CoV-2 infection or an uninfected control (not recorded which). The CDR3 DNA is TGCGCCAGCAGCCTGGCCCTAGCGGGACAGGATACGCAGTATTTT. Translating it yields CASSLALAGQDTQYF. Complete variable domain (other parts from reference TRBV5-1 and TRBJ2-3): KAGVTQTPRYLIKTRGQQVTLSCSPISGHRSVSWYQQTPGQGLQFLFEYFSETQRNKGNFPGRFSGRQFSNSRSEMNVSTLELGDSALYLCASSLALAGQDTQYFGPGTRLTVL.